These 25 T cell receptor beta chains share one sample of origin, sequenced in a study of shared clonotypes between healthy human individuals. Generated by immunoSEQ multiplex PCR, the TCRdb table keeps only in-frame clones and is missing some. The sample shows around 1.4 million clones, approximately 98.5% of them seen only once. Sequencing input: naive CD4+ T cells sorted from blood. The subset is: CD45RA+ positively selected. The receptor source for this set is a man aged 25-45 years in good health.

The rearrangement uses TRBV6-4 and TRBJ2-7, with D tentatively TRBD1 (6 bases). Germline CDR1 is MRHNA and CDR2 is SNTAGT. CDR3 length equals 15 residues. With 0 bases removed from V and 5 bases from J, the gap between germline ends came to 14 bases. CDR3 coding DNA: TGTGCCAGCAGTGACTCCCGGGCAGGGGAAAACGAGCAGTACTTC. The encoded protein is CASSDSRAGENEQYF.

Concerning this clone itself: Other DNA sequences within the sample encode an identical CDR3. The chain employs TRBV28 and TRBJ1-1; D ambiguous. The V end lost 6 bases, the J end lost 1 base, and 9 bases lay between the germline ends. Per the germline V gene, CDR1 is MDHEN and CDR2 is SYDVKM. CDR3 size: 13 residues. CDR3 protein: CASSLGRNTEAFF. The CDR3 DNA reads as TGTGCCAGCAGCCTAGGGAGGAACACTGAAGCTTTCTTT. Together with reference TRBV28 and TRBJ1-1, the CDR3 gives the full variable domain: DVKVTQSSRYLVKRTGEKVFLECVQDMDHENMFWYRQDPGLGLRLIYFSYDVKMKEKGDIPEGYSVSREKKERFSLILESASTNQTSMYLCASSLGRNTEAFFGQGTRLTVV.

This clone was counted between two and nine times. V and J are TRBV18 and TRBJ2-7, with D maybe TRBD1 (6 bases). V dropped 4 bases and J dropped 3 bases, with 10 bases sitting between them. CDR3 size: 13 residues. CDR1 and CDR2 from the germline V gene are KGHSH and LQKENI. CDR3 sequence reads: CASSLQQGYEQYF. CDR3 nucleotides: TGTGCCAGCTCACTTCAACAGGGCTACGAGCAGTACTTC.

The chain combines TRBV15 with TRBJ2-5, with 8 positions matching TRBD1. Looked up from germline, CDR1 is LNHNV and CDR2 is YYDKDF (reference sequence). CDR3 length: 14 residues. Trimming took 5 bases from V and 8 from J; bases not matched to a gene: 10. CDR3 loop: CATSGRTGQVTQYF. CDR3 nucleotide sequence: TGTGCCACCAGCGGTCGGACAGGGCAAGTCACCCAGTACTTC.

The CDR3 loop reads CASRVGTGGYHSNEKLFF. DNA of the CDR3: TGTGCCAGCAGGGTGGGGACAGGGGGATATCATTCTAATGAAAAACTGTTTTTT. The chain employs TRBV28 and TRBJ1-4; TRBD1 agrees at 11 bases. Trimming removed 6 bases from V and 3 bases from J; junction bases left unmatched: 12. Germline values: CDR1 MDHEN, CDR2 SYDVKM. CDR3 length: 18 amino acids. The variable domain in full, completed from reference TRBV28 and TRBJ1-4, reads DVKVTQSSRYLVKRTGEKVFLECVQDMDHENMFWYRQDPGLGLRLIYFSYDVKMKEKGDIPEGYSVSREKKERFSLILESASTNQTSMYLCASRVGTGGYHSNEKLFFGSGTQLSVL.

The chain links TRBV10-1 to TRBJ2-4; D not resolved. This CDR3 is 13 amino acids long. Germline assignment: CDR1 WNHNN and CDR2 SYGVQD (reference sequence). The V gene lost 6 bases and the J gene lost 3 bases, with 9 bases spanning the gap. Here the CDR3 reads CASSDGFKNIQYF. The CDR3 region has the DNA TGCGCCAGCAGCGACGGATTCAAAAACATTCAGTACTTC.

This chain links TRBV5-1 with TRBJ2-2; D ambiguous. In germline, CDR1 is SGHRS, CDR2 YFSETQ. V lost 2 bases and J lost 7, with 6 bases in between. CDR3 size: 12 residues. The DNA of the CDR3 is TGCGCCAGCAGCTTTCCGAGCGGGGAGCTGTTTTTT. Amino acid sequence: CASSFPSGELFF.

V is TRBV5-6 and J is TRBJ2-2; 7 bases match TRBD1. The CDR3 totals 15 residues. Germline CDR1 reads SGHDT; CDR2 reads YYEEEE. J lost 1 base, V lost 4 bases, and 4 bases had no gene match. CDR3 bases: TGTGCCAGCAGCCGACAGGGCTTGAACACCGGGGAGCTGTTTTTT. This translates into CASSRQGLNTGELFF. The complete variable domain, with remaining parts taken from reference TRBV5-6 and TRBJ2-2, reads DAGVTQSPTHLIKTRGQQVTLRCSPKSGHDTVSWYQQALGQGPQFIFQYYEEEERQRGNFPDRFSGHQFPNYSSELNVNALLLGDSALYLCASSRQGLNTGELFFGEGSRLTVL.

V gene TRBV18 combines with J gene TRBJ1-5; D is possibly TRBD1 (5 bases). Germline V gives CDR1 KGHSH, CDR2 LQKENI. Deletions cut 6 bases from V and 6 bases from J, with 21 bases between. CDR3 length: 16 residues. CDR3 sequence reads: CASSPWGTGVGQPQHF. Here the CDR3 DNA reads TGTGCCAGCTCGCCTTGGGGGACTGGGGTTGGTCAGCCCCAGCATTTT.

This clone came up once. The V and J genes are TRBV5-1 and TRBJ2-3; D could derive from TRBD1 or TRBD2 (5 bases each). Trimming took off 4 bases at V and 7 bases at J, with 16 bases between the two ends. Germline CDR1 SGHRS, CDR2 YFSETQ. CDR3 length: 14 amino acids. The DNA for the CDR3 is TGCGCCAGCAGCATGGGGGACCAAATAAATACGCAGTATTTT. It specifies CASSMGDQINTQYF.

The CDR3 sequence is CASSPVPRQGEQFF. In DNA form, the CDR3 reads TGTGCCAGCTCACCGGTTCCTAGACAGGGTGAGCAGTTCTTC. The chain links TRBV18 to TRBJ2-1; TRBD1 matches 7 bases. Germline assignment: CDR1 KGHSH and CDR2 LQKENI. The CDR3 loop spans 14 amino acids. The trim removed 3 bases at V and 9 bases at J, leaving 8 bases unmatched.

The chain carries TRBV28 and TRBJ2-7; 7 nucleotides match TRBD2. Germline V CDR1 and CDR2: MDHEN, SYDVKM. Trimming at V came to 2 bases and at J to 1 base, leaving 2 bases not matched to a gene. The CDR3 runs 14 residues. The CDR3 reads CASSLAGVSYEQYF. DNA for the CDR3: TGTGCCAGCAGTTTAGCGGGAGTGTCCTACGAGCAGTACTTC.

In the case of this clone: The sample carries other DNA sequences with the same CDR3. The V and J genes are TRBV28 and TRBJ2-7, with D possibly TRBD1 on 6 matching bases. CDR1 MDHEN and CDR2 SYDVKM come from the germline V gene. The CDR3 runs 13 residues. V lost 5 bases and J lost 2, with 10 bases in between. The CDR3 region has the DNA TGTGCCAGCAGTCCGACAGGTCCCTACGAGCAGTACTTC. Its protein is CASSPTGPYEQYF.

This chain uses TRBV5-4 with TRBJ2-7; TRBD1 agrees at 10 bases. The CDR3 extends over 15 amino acids. Germline CDR1 and CDR2: SGHNT and YYREEE (reference sequence). V dropped 3 bases and J dropped 4; count of bases not matched to a gene: 7. The CDR3 reads CASSSGQGSIYEQYF. The CDR3 DNA follows: TGTGCCAGCAGCTCGGGACAGGGGTCGATTTACGAGCAGTACTTC.

V and J are TRBV5-1 and TRBJ2-2, with 8 bases aligning to TRBD2. Germline trimming cut 4 bases from V and 7 bases from J; bases unmatched to any gene: 15. The CDR3 consists of 17 residues. Germline V CDR1 and CDR2: SGHRS, YFSETQ. The CDR3 loop is CASSRVQSGGRNGELFF. The CDR3 DNA sequence: TGCGCCAGCAGCCGTGTTCAGTCGGGAGGGCGTAACGGGGAGCTGTTTTTT.

The J gene is TRBJ2-1, the V gene TRBV5-4; D call uncertain. The V gene lost 2 bases and the J gene lost 8 bases, with 11 bases spanning the gap. Germline V lookup: CDR1 SGHNT, CDR2 YYREEE (reference sequence). The CDR3 runs to 13 residues. The CDR3 sequence is CASSFWADDEQFF. The CDR3 DNA is TGTGCCAGCAGCTTTTGGGCCGACGATGAGCAGTTCTTC.

This clone was observed once. The V and J genes are TRBV6-5 and TRBJ2-4; the D is unclear. Germline V lookup: CDR1 MNHEY, CDR2 SVGAGI. The CDR3 sequence is 14 residues long. Trimming took off 0 bases at V and 6 bases at J, with 9 bases between the two ends. CDR3 DNA: TGTGCCAGCAGTTACTCGACGGTTGGAAACATTCAGTACTTC. The encoded protein is CASSYSTVGNIQYF.

The chain links TRBV2 to TRBJ2-7, with 12 positions matching TRBD2. The CDR3 consists of 13 residues. The germline V gene encodes CDR1 SNHLY and CDR2 FYNNEI. The junction had 8 bases not matched to a gene; V was cut back by 6 bases and J by 11 bases. CDR3: CASSARLAGVEYF. The CDR3 DNA sequence: TGTGCCAGCAGCGCCCGACTAGCGGGAGTTGAGTACTTC. The full variable domain, its missing parts supplied by reference TRBV2 and TRBJ2-7, is EPEVTQTPSHQVTQMGQEVILRCVPISNHLYFYWYRQILGQKVEFLVSFYNNEISEKSEIFDDQFSVERPDGSNFTLKIRSTKLEDSAMYFCASSARLAGVEYFGPGTRLTVT.

The chain is built from TRBV5-1 and TRBJ2-2, with D possibly being TRBD1 or TRBD2 (5 bases each). The germline CDR1 and CDR2 sequences are SGHRS and YFSETQ. With 5 bases removed from V and 2 bases from J, the gap between germline ends came to 10 bases. The CDR3 consists of 14 residues. CDR3 DNA sequence: TGCGCCAGCAGGTCGAGGGGAAACACCGGGGAGCTGTTTTTT. It codes for CASRSRGNTGELFF.

This clone was observed a single time. The chain joins TRBV25-1 to TRBJ2-7, with TRBD2 identical over 9 bases. The CDR3 has 15 residues. The germline CDR1 and CDR2 sequences are MGHDK and SYGVNS. V lost 3 bases to trimming and J lost 2 bases; unmatched junction nucleotides: 5. The CDR3 bases are TGTGCCAGCAGTGACGTGGGACTAGCCACCTACGAGCAGTACTTC. This encodes CASSDVGLATYEQYF.

This clone was picked up one time. This rearrangement joins TRBV5-6 to TRBJ2-3; the D gene is possibly TRBD2 (7 bases). Germline V gene sequence: CDR1 SGHDT, CDR2 YYEEEE. The CDR3 sequence is 15 residues long. V lost 3 bases, J lost 6 bases, and 17 bases lay in between. The CDR3 region is CASSYPGGPVDTQYF. CDR3 DNA sequence: TGTGCCAGCAGCTATCCCGGGGGGCCGGTCGATACGCAGTATTTT.

V and J are TRBV7-8 and TRBJ2-3; the match to TRBD1 covers 10 bases. The V and J ends lost 5 bases and 4 bases, in that order; junction bases with no gene match: 3. Per the germline V gene, CDR1 is SGHVS and CDR2 is FQNEAQ. The CDR3 covers 14 residues. CDR3 coding DNA: TGTGCCAGCAGCAGACAGGGGGCGGCAGATACGCAGTATTTT. Its protein is CASSRQGAADTQYF.

Regarding this clone: Other DNA sequences from this sample encode an identical CDR3 as well. This chain joins TRBV29-1 and TRBJ2-6, with D tentatively TRBD1 (5 bases). Trimming took 4 bases from V and 4 from J, leaving 8 bases between them. Germline CDR1 SQVTM, CDR2 ANQGSEA. The CDR3 length is 13 residues. CDR3: CSVARAGANVLTF. The CDR3 nucleotides read TGCAGCGTTGCCAGGGCCGGGGCCAACGTCCTGACTTTC. The full variable domain, rest sourced from reference TRBV29-1 and TRBJ2-6, is SAVISQKPSRDICQRGTSLTIQCQVDSQVTMMFWYRQQPGQSLTLIATANQGSEATYESGFVIDKFPISRPNLTFSTLTVSNMSPEDSSIYLCSVARAGANVLTFGAGSRLTVL.

J is TRBJ1-4 and V is TRBV18; no reliable D call. The germline gives CDR1 KGHSH, CDR2 LQKENI. The germline V and J ends were trimmed by 3 bases and 0 bases, with 11 bases remaining between them. This CDR3 contains 16 residues. CDR3 loop: CASSPRIYATNEKLFF. CDR3 bases: TGTGCCAGCTCACCCCGGATTTATGCAACTAATGAAAAACTGTTTTTT.

The chain combines TRBV10-3 with TRBJ1-2; D gene ambiguous. The V end was cut by 3 bases, the J end by 8 bases, with 13 bases between. Germline lookup yields CDR1 ENHRY and CDR2 SYGVKD. The CDR3 sequence is 13 residues long. The CDR3, as DNA: TGTGCCATCAGTGACCGCATCCAAGACGGCTACACCTTC. Translated, it gives CAISDRIQDGYTF.